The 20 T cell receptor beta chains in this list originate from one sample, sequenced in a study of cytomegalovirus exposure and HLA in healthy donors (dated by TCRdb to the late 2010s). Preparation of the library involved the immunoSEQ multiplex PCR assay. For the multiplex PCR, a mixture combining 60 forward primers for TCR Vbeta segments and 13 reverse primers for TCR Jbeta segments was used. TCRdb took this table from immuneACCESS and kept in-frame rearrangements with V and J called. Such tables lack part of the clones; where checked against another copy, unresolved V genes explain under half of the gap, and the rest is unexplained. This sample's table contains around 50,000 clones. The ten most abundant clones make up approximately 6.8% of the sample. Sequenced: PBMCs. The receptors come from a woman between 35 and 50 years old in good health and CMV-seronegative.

The CDR3 here is CASSGRDSHSPLHF. The CDR3 region has the DNA TGTGCCAGCAGCGGCCGGGACAGTCATTCACCCCTCCACTTT. V usage is TRBV9 and J usage is TRBJ1-6; 7 positions match TRBD1. Trimming took 3 bases from V and 8 from J; bases not matched to a gene: 5. The germline V gene has CDR1 SGDLS and CDR2 YYNGEE. This CDR3 is 14 amino acids long. The whole variable domain, filled in from reference TRBV9 and TRBJ1-6, reads DSGVTQTPKHLITATGQRVTLRCSPRSGDLSVYWYQQSLDQGLQFLIQYYNGEERAKGNILERFSAQQFPDLHSELNLSSLELGDSALYFCASSGRDSHSPLHFGNGTRLTVT.

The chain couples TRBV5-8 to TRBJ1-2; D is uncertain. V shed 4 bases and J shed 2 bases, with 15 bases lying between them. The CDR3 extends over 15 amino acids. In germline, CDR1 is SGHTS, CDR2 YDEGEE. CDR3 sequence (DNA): TGTGCCAGCAGCACACCGAGGGCGCGGAACTATGGCTACACCTTC. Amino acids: CASSTPRARNYGYTF.

In nucleotides, the CDR3 is TGTGCCAGCTCACCACTCCTAGCGGGGGGTAGCACAGATACGCAGTATTTT. This gives the protein CASSPLLAGGSTDTQYF. This chain connects TRBV18 to TRBJ2-3, with TRBD2 identical over 11 bases. The CDR3 has 17 amino acids. The V segment lost 1 base and the J segment 0 bases; nucleotides outside the gene matches: 3. Germline V gene lookup returns CDR1 KGHSH and CDR2 LQKENI.

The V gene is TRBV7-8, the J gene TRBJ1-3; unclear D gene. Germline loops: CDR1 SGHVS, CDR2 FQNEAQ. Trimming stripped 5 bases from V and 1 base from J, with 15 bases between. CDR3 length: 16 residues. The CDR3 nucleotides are TGTGCCAGCAGCAGAAGAACAGCTCTTTCTGGAAACACCATATATTTT. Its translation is CASSRRTALSGNTIYF.

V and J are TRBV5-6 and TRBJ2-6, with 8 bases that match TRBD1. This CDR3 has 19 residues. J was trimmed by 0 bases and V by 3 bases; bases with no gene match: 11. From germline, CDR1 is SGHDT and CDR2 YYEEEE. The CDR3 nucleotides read TGTGCCAGCAGCTCCAGGGACAGGTCCTCTATCTCTGGGGCCAACGTCCTGACTTTC. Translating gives CASSSRDRSSISGANVLTF.

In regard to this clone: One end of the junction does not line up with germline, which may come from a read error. In DNA, the CDR3 is TGTGCCGGGAGTGCGGGACAGGGGATAGGATCACCCCTCCACTTT. It is translated as CAGSAGQGIGSPLHF. The chain employs TRBV30 and TRBJ1-6; 10 bases are shared with TRBD1. The CDR3 spans 15 residues. Germline CDR1 GTSNPN, CDR2 SVGIG (reference sequence).

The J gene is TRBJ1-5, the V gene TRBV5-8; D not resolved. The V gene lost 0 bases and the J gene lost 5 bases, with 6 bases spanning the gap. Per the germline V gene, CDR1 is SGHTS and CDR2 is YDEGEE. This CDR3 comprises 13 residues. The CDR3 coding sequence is TGTGCCAGCAGCTTGGCCGCGGATCAGCCCCAGCATTTT. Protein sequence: CASSLAADQPQHF.

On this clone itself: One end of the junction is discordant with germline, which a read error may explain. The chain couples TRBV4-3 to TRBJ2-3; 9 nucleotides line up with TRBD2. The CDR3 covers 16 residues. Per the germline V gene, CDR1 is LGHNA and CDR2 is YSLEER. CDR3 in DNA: TGCGCCAGCAGCCAGGATTCACTAGCGGGCACAGATAAGCAGTATTTT. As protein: CASSQDSLAGTDKQYF.

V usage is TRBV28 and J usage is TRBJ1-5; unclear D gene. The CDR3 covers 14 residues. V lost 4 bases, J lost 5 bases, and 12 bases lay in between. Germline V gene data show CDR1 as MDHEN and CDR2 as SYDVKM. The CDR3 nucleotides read TGTGCCAGCAGTTCCCGGAGGGCTTATCAGCCCCAGCATTTT. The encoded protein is CASSSRRAYQPQHF.

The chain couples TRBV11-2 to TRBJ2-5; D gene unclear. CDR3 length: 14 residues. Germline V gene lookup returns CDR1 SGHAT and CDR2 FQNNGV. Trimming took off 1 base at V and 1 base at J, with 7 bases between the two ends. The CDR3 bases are TGTGCCAGCAGCTTAGTGAGGAGCCAAGAGACCCAGTACTTC. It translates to CASSLVRSQETQYF.

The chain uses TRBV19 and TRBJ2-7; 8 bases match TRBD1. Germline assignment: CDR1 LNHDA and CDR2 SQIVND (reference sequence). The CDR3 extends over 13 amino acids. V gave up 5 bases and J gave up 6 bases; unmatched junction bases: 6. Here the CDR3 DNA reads TGTGCCAGTAGTGTCGGACAGGGAGCCGAGCAGTACTTC. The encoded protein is CASSVGQGAEQYF.

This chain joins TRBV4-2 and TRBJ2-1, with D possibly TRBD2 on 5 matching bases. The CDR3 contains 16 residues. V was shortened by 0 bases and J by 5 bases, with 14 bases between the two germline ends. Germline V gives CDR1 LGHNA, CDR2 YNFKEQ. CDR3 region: CASSQDNGLLDNEQFF. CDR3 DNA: TGTGCCAGCAGCCAAGATAATGGACTCCTAGACAATGAGCAGTTCTTC.

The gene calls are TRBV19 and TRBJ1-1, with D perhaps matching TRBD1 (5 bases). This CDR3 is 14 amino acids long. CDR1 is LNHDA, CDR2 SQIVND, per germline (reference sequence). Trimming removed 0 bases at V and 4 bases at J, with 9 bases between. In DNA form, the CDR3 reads TGTGCCAGTAGTATAGAGGGCAGGGCCACTGAAGCTTTCTTT. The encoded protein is CASSIEGRATEAFF. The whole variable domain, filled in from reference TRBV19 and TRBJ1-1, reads DGGITQSPKYLFRKEGQNVTLSCEQNLNHDAMYWYRQDPGQGLRLIYYSQIVNDFQKGDIAEGYSVSREKKESFPLTVTSAQKNPTAFYLCASSIEGRATEAFFGQGTRLTVV.

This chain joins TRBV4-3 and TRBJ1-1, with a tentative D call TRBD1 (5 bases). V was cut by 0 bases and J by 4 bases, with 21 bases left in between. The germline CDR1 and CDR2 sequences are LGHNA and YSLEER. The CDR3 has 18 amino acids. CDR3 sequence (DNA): TGCGCCAGCAGCCAAGATCTCGCCAGGGATTGGGGAAGCACTGAAGCTTTCTTT. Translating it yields CASSQDLARDWGSTEAFF.

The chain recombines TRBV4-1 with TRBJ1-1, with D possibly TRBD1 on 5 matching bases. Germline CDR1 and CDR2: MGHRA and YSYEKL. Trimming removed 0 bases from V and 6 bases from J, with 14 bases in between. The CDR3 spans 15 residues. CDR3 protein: CASSQDMGEVAEAFF. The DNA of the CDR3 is TGCGCCAGCAGCCAAGATATGGGGGAGGTCGCTGAAGCTTTCTTT.

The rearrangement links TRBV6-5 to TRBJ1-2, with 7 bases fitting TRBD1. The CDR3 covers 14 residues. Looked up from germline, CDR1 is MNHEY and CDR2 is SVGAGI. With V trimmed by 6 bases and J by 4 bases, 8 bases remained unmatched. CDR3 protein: CASRRTGPSYGYTF. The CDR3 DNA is TGTGCCAGCAGGAGGACAGGACCGTCCTATGGCTACACCTTC.

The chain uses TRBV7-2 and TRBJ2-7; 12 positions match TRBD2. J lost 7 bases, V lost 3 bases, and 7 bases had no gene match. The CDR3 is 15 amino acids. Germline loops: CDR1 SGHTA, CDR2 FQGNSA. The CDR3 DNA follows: TGTGCCAGCAGCTTGCTAGCGGGAGGGCCGGGGGAGCAGTACTTC. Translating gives CASSLLAGGPGEQYF. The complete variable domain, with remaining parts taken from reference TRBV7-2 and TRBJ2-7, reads GAGVSQSPSNKVTEKGKDVELRCDPISGHTALYWYRQSLGQGLEFLIYFQGNSAPDKSGLPSDRFSAERTGGSVSTLTIQRTQQEDSAVYLCASSLLAGGPGEQYFGPGTRLTVT.

CDR3 nucleotide sequence: TGCGCCAGCAGCCACCCCAGGGGAAGGGACACCGGGGAGCTGTTTTTT. Its translation is CASSHPRGRDTGELFF. This rearrangement joins TRBV4-3 to TRBJ2-2, with D possibly matching TRBD1 (6 bases). Germline V gives CDR1 LGHNA, CDR2 YSLEER. Trimming took off 3 bases at V and 3 bases at J, with 14 bases between the two ends. There are 16 residues in the CDR3.

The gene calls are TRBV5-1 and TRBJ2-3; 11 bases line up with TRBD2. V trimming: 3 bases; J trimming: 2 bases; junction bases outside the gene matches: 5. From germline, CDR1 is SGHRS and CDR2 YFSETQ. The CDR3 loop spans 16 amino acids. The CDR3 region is CASSSRTSGPTDTQYF. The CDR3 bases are TGCGCCAGCAGCTCCCGGACTAGCGGGCCCACAGATACGCAGTATTTT. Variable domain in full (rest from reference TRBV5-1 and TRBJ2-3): KAGVTQTPRYLIKTRGQQVTLSCSPISGHRSVSWYQQTPGQGLQFLFEYFSETQRNKGNFPGRFSGRQFSNSRSEMNVSTLELGDSALYLCASSSRTSGPTDTQYFGPGTRLTVL.

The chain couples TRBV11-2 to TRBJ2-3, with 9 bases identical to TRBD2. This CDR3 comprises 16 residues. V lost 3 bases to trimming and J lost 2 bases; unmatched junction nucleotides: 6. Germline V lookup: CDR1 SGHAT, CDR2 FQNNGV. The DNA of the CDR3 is TGTGCCAGCAGCTTGGTGCGGGGGGGCCTCACAGATACGCAGTATTTT. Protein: CASSLVRGGLTDTQYF.